The next 26 T cell receptor beta chains were all read from a single sample in a study of cytomegalovirus exposure and HLA in healthy donors. Vbeta (60) and Jbeta (13) primers were used in the PCR. Method: immunoSEQ multiplex PCR; TCRdb's copy keeps in-frame clones and lacks some. This table holds approximately 100,000 clones, about nine tenths found once. The specimen sequenced was PBMCs. These receptor sequences come from a man aged 30-40 years in good health and CMV-seropositive.

The gene calls are TRBV9 and TRBJ2-1, with D possibly TRBD1 on 6 matching bases. The CDR3 is 15 amino acids. Trimming cost V 1 base and J 9 bases, with 17 bases left between them. Germline CDR1 SGDLS, CDR2 YYNGEE. CDR3 amino acids: CASSVLTVNRVEQFF. The CDR3 bases are TGTGCCAGCAGCGTACTAACAGTAAACAGGGTTGAGCAGTTCTTC.

The gene calls are TRBV9 and TRBJ2-1; D unresolved. Trimming stripped 6 bases from V and 12 bases from J, with 19 bases between. CDR3 length equals 13 residues. From germline, CDR1 is SGDLS and CDR2 YYNGEE. For the CDR3, the DNA is TGTGCCAGCAACCAACTAAAAGAAGCCCGGCAGTTCTTC. Its translation: CASNQLKEARQFF. Full variable domain (rest looked up from reference TRBV9 and TRBJ2-1): DSGVTQTPKHLITATGQRVTLRCSPRSGDLSVYWYQQSLDQGLQFLIQYYNGEERAKGNILERFSAQQFPDLHSELNLSSLELGDSALYFCASNQLKEARQFFGPGTRLTVL.

CDR3 region: CASSFTGFAGELFF. CDR3 nucleotides: TGTGCCAGCAGCTTTACGGGATTCGCCGGGGAGCTGTTTTTT. V gene TRBV5-6 combines with J gene TRBJ2-2; D may be TRBD2 (5 bases). Trimming removed 2 bases at V and 6 bases at J, with 11 bases between. Germline V gene data show CDR1 as SGHDT and CDR2 as YYEEEE. The CDR3 covers 14 residues. The full variable domain, completed using reference TRBV5-6 and TRBJ2-2, is DAGVTQSPTHLIKTRGQQVTLRCSPKSGHDTVSWYQQALGQGPQFIFQYYEEEERQRGNFPDRFSGHQFPNYSSELNVNALLLGDSALYLCASSFTGFAGELFFGEGSRLTVL.

The chain carries TRBV5-1 and TRBJ2-3; TRBD1 is a possible D gene (6 bases). Trimming cost V 1 base and J 3 bases, with 12 bases left between them. Germline-derived CDR1 and CDR2 are SGHRS and YFSETQ. This CDR3 is built from 15 residues. The CDR3 nucleotides read TGCGCCAGCAGCTTGCGTCAGGGGCAGACAGATACGCAGTATTTT. Residues: CASSLRQGQTDTQYF.

The V gene is TRBV15, the J gene TRBJ2-3, with TRBD2 matching 13 bases. The CDR3 contains 16 residues. V gave up 4 bases and J gave up 4 bases; unmatched junction bases: 5. CDR1 is LNHNV, CDR2 YYDKDF, per germline (reference sequence). CDR3 sequence: CATSKKLAGGADTQYF. The CDR3 bases are TGTGCCACCAGCAAGAAACTAGCGGGAGGGGCAGATACGCAGTATTTT.

The chain employs TRBV28 and TRBJ1-1, with D maybe TRBD1 (5 bases). Trimming removed 4 bases at V and 4 bases at J, with 10 bases between. Per germline, CDR1 MDHEN and CDR2 SYDVKM. This CDR3 region has 13 residues. The CDR3 reads CASSSLGPTEAFF. The CDR3 nucleotides are TGTGCCAGCAGTTCCTTGGGGCCCACTGAAGCTTTCTTT.

V gene TRBV4-1 combines with J gene TRBJ2-3; 9 nucleotides match TRBD2. The CDR3 has 17 amino acids. The V and J ends lost 4 bases and 2 bases, in that order; junction bases with no gene match: 10. Germline loops: CDR1 MGHRA, CDR2 YSYEKL. CDR3 DNA sequence: TGCGCCAGCAGCCTCCTCACACTAGCGGGCAACACAGATACGCAGTATTTT. Amino acid sequence: CASSLLTLAGNTDTQYF.

This chain connects TRBV7-9 to TRBJ2-1; perhaps TRBD2 as D (5 bases). Germline V CDR1 and CDR2: SEHNR, FQNEAQ (reference sequence). V was cut by 5 bases and J by 5 bases, with 10 bases left in between. This CDR3 has 13 residues. The CDR3 bases are TGTGCCAGCAGCCAGGAGGTGGACAATGAGCAGTTCTTC. As protein: CASSQEVDNEQFF.

The chain links TRBV18 to TRBJ2-5; 7 nucleotides align to TRBD1. The ends lost 2 bases at V and 2 bases at J; junction bases unmatched: 2. Germline-derived CDR1 and CDR2 are KGHSH and LQKENI. CDR3 length equals 14 residues. Written as DNA, the CDR3 is TGTGCCAGCTCACCAGGGACAGCGCAAGAGACCCAGTACTTC. Amino acid sequence: CASSPGTAQETQYF.

CDR3: CASSQDLTAGTEAFF. In nucleotides, the CDR3 is TGCGCCAGCAGCCAAGATTTAACGGCAGGCACTGAAGCTTTCTTT. The rearrangement uses TRBV4-1 and TRBJ1-1; D is unclear. This CDR3 contains 15 residues. From germline, CDR1 is MGHRA and CDR2 YSYEKL. Trimming took 0 bases from V and 4 from J, leaving 12 bases between them.

This chain links TRBV28 with TRBJ2-7; 14 bases agree with TRBD2. Germline V lookup: CDR1 MDHEN, CDR2 SYDVKM. CDR3 length equals 20 residues. Trimming at V came to 6 bases and at J to 6 bases, leaving 22 bases not matched to a gene. CDR3 in DNA: TGTGCCAGCAGCTTCCCCCGGGGACTAGCGGGAGCACTATCCTACGTCGAGCAGTACTTC. It specifies CASSFPRGLAGALSYVEQYF.

This sequence joins TRBV4-2 and TRBJ2-2, with 9 positions matching TRBD1. The V and J ends lost 4 bases and 6 bases, in that order; junction bases with no gene match: 9. This CDR3 contains 16 residues. Germline V gene sequence: CDR1 LGHNA, CDR2 YNFKEQ. The CDR3 spells CASSPGGQGYSGELFF. The CDR3 DNA reads as TGTGCCAGCAGCCCAGGCGGACAGGGGTATTCCGGGGAGCTGTTTTTT.

The chain carries TRBV4-1 and TRBJ2-6, with D perhaps matching TRBD1 (5 bases). This CDR3 spans 17 amino acids. Trimming pared 4 bases from V and 0 bases from J, leaving 13 bases between. Per the germline V gene, CDR1 is MGHRA and CDR2 is YSYEKL. The CDR3: CASSRGKGFSGANVLTF. The CDR3 DNA sequence: TGCGCCAGCAGCCGAGGAAAGGGGTTCTCTGGGGCCAACGTCCTGACTTTC.

The rearrangement uses TRBV6-1 and TRBJ2-1; no clear D. V lost 5 bases and J 10 bases, leaving 12 bases between the germline ends. Germline V gene sequence: CDR1 MNHNS, CDR2 SASEGT. CDR3 size: 12 residues. In DNA, the CDR3 is TGTGCCAGCAGTTGGGCCCTGATAGAGCAGTTCTTC. This gives the protein CASSWALIEQFF.

The V and J genes are TRBV19 and TRBJ1-1; no clear D gene. The germline V gene encodes CDR1 LNHDA and CDR2 SQIVND (reference sequence). With 3 bases removed from V and 1 base from J, the gap between germline ends came to 9 bases. The CDR3 is made up of 14 amino acids. CDR3 bases: TGTGCCAGTAGTATGGGAGGTGGGAACACTGAAGCTTTCTTT. Protein: CASSMGGGNTEAFF.

The V and J genes are TRBV19 and TRBJ2-5, with D perhaps TRBD2 (5 bases). Germline lookup yields CDR1 LNHDA and CDR2 SQIVND (reference sequence). The CDR3 loop spans 15 amino acids. The V end was cut by 0 bases, the J end by 7 bases, with 15 bases between. Written as DNA, the CDR3 is TGTGCCAGTAGTATAGAAGGCCGCCAAGCGGCGACCCAGTACTTC. Protein product: CASSIEGRQAATQYF.

About this clone: Relative to the germline gene, one junction end is altered; a read error may explain this. The chain combines TRBV28 with TRBJ2-1; 7 bases match TRBD2. The germline CDR1 and CDR2 sequences are MDHEN and SYDVKM. The CDR3 covers 12 residues. CDR3 bases: TGTGCCTGCAGTGGACTAGTCGATGAGCAGTTCTTC. The encoded protein is CACSGLVDEQFF.

This clone was observed a handful of times. V usage is TRBV27 and J usage is TRBJ2-3, with 10 positions matching TRBD2. Germline CDR1 and CDR2: MNHEY and SMNVEV (reference sequence). The V and J ends lost 3 bases and 4 bases, in that order; junction bases with no gene match: 1. CDR3 size: 14 residues. The CDR3 region has the DNA TGTGCCAGCAGTTTGACTAGCGGGTCAGATACGCAGTATTTT. This codes for CASSLTSGSDTQYF.

The chain recombines TRBV28 with TRBJ1-5, with a weak D call TRBD1 (5 bases). V gave up 10 bases and J gave up 1 base, with 14 bases separating them. The CDR3 loop spans 14 amino acids. CDR1 MDHEN and CDR2 SYDVKM come from the germline V gene. The CDR3 nucleotides read TGTGCCACAAACCGCAGGGTAAGCAATCAGCCCCAGCATTTT. Protein product: CATNRRVSNQPQHF.

This clone was counted once. The chain uses TRBV5-1 and TRBJ2-7, with 10 bases that match TRBD1. Losses at the gene ends were 0 bases for V and 2 bases for J; bases not matched to a gene: 8. This CDR3 is 17 amino acids long. The V gene's germline CDR1 is SGHRS and CDR2 YFSETQ. Here the CDR3 reads CASSLALGQGVAYEQYF. CDR3 DNA: TGCGCCAGCAGCTTGGCCCTCGGACAGGGGGTCGCCTACGAGCAGTACTTC.

The rearrangement joins TRBV6-6 to TRBJ1-1; D unresolved. CDR3 length equals 12 residues. The germline gives CDR1 MNHNY, CDR2 SVGAGI (reference sequence). The V end lost 2 bases, the J end lost 2 bases, and 3 bases lay between the germline ends. The CDR3: CASSYTNTEAFF. CDR3 DNA: TGTGCCAGCAGTTACACAAACACTGAAGCTTTCTTT.

This clone was counted only a few times. V usage is TRBV28 and J usage is TRBJ2-3; 14 bases match TRBD2. The germline V gene has CDR1 MDHEN and CDR2 SYDVKM. The length of the CDR3 is 17 residues. V trimming: 4 bases; J trimming: 2 bases; junction bases outside the gene matches: 5. The DNA of the CDR3 is TGTGCCAGCAGTTCCGGGACTAGCGGGAGAAACACAGATACGCAGTATTTT. Protein: CASSSGTSGRNTDTQYF. The full variable domain, in which reference TRBV28 and TRBJ2-3 provide the parts outside the CDR3, is DVKVTQSSRYLVKRTGEKVFLECVQDMDHENMFWYRQDPGLGLRLIYFSYDVKMKEKGDIPEGYSVSREKKERFSLILESASTNQTSMYLCASSSGTSGRNTDTQYFGPGTRLTVL.

The J gene is TRBJ1-1, the V gene TRBV7-9; no clear D. Trimming took off 4 bases at V and 2 bases at J, with 8 bases between the two ends. The CDR3 sequence is 13 residues long. The germline V gene encodes CDR1 SEHNR and CDR2 FQNEAQ (reference sequence). Here the CDR3 DNA reads TGTGCCAGCAGCTCGGGGTTAAACACTGAAGCTTTCTTT. Its translation: CASSSGLNTEAFF.

This clone was found once. J is TRBJ1-1 and V is TRBV29-1; D remains ambiguous. This CDR3 is built from 15 residues. In germline, CDR1 is SQVTM, CDR2 ANQGSEA. The ends were cut back, 3 bases at V and 0 bases at J, with 14 bases in the middle. The DNA of the CDR3 is TGCAGCGTTGATACCCCAGGCCCTCTGAACACTGAAGCTTTCTTT. Translation: CSVDTPGPLNTEAFF.

The chain has TRBV19 and TRBJ1-1, with no clear D. The ends were cut back, 7 bases at V and 1 base at J, with 13 bases in the middle. The CDR3 runs 14 residues. Germline loops: CDR1 LNHDA, CDR2 SQIVND (reference sequence). The CDR3 DNA sequence: TGTGCCAGTACCCAACGCGGGAGGAACACTGAAGCTTTCTTT. Translating gives CASTQRGRNTEAFF. Filled out from reference TRBV19 and TRBJ1-1, the complete variable domain reads DGGITQSPKYLFRKEGQNVTLSCEQNLNHDAMYWYRQDPGQGLRLIYYSQIVNDFQKGDIAEGYSVSREKKESFPLTVTSAQKNPTAFYLCASTQRGRNTEAFFGQGTRLTVV.

The table lists this clone with a few counts. The rearrangement links TRBV10-2 to TRBJ2-1, with D maybe TRBD1 (5 bases). Trimming took off 7 bases at V and 6 bases at J, with 7 bases between the two ends. CDR1 WSHSY and CDR2 SAAADI come from the germline V gene. The CDR3 runs to 11 residues. The CDR3 DNA reads TGCGCCAGCAAAGGGGCCAATGAGCAGTTCTTC. Translation gives CASKGANEQFF.